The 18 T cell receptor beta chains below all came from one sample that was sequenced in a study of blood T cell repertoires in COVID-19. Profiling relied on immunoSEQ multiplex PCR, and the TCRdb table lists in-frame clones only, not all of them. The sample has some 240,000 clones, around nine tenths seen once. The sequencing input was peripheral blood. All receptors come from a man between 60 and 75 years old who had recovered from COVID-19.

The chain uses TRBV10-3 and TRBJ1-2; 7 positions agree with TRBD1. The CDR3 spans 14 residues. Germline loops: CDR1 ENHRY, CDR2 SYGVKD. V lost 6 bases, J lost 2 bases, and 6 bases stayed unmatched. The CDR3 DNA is TGTGCCATCAGGGGGACAGAAAAAAACTATGGCTACACCTTC. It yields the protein CAIRGTEKNYGYTF.

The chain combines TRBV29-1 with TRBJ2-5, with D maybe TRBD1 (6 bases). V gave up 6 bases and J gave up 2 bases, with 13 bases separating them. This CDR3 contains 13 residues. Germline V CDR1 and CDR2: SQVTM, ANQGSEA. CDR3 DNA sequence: TGCAGCGTAACTCACAGGGCTCAAGAGACCCAGTACTTC. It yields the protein CSVTHRAQETQYF.

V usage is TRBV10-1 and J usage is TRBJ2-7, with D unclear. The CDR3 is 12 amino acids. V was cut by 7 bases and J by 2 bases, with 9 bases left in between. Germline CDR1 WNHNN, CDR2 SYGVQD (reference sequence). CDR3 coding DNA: TGCGCCAGCACCGTAATTCCCTACGAGCAGTACTTC. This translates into CASTVIPYEQYF.

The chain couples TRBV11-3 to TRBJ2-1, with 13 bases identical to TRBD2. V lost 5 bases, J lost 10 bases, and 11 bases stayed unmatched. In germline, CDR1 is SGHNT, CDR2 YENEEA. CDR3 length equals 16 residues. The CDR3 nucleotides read TGTGCCAGCAGCCCCCTACTAGCGGGAGGGGCTCGGGAGCAGTTCTTC. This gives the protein CASSPLLAGGAREQFF.

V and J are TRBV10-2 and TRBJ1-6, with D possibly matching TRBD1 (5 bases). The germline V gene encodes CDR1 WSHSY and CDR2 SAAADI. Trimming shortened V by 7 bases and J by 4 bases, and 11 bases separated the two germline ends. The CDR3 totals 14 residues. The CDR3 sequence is CASTRDLYNSPLHF. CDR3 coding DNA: TGCGCCAGCACCCGGGACTTATATAATTCACCCCTCCACTTT.

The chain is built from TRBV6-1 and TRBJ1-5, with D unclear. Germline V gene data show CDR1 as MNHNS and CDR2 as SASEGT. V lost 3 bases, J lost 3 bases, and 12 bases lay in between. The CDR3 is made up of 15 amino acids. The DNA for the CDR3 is TGTGCCAGCAGTGATAATTTGGGAGTCAATCAGCCCCAGCATTTT. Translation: CASSDNLGVNQPQHF.

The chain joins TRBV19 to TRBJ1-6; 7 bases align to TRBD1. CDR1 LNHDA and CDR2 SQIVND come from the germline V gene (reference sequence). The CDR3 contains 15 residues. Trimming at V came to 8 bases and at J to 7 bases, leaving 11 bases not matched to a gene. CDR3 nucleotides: TGTGCCAGTCGGGACAGTGAATTCGGGAATTCACCCCTCCACTTT. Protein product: CASRDSEFGNSPLHF.

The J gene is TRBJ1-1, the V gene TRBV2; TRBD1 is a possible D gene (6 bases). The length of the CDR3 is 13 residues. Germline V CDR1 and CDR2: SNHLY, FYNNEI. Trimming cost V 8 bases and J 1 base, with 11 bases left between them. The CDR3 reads CASWGQPNTEAFF. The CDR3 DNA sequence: TGTGCCAGCTGGGGACAACCGAACACTGAAGCTTTCTTT. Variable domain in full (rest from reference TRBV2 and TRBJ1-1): EPEVTQTPSHQVTQMGQEVILRCVPISNHLYFYWYRQILGQKVEFLVSFYNNEISEKSEIFDDQFSVERPDGSNFTLKIRSTKLEDSAMYFCASWGQPNTEAFFGQGTRLTVV.

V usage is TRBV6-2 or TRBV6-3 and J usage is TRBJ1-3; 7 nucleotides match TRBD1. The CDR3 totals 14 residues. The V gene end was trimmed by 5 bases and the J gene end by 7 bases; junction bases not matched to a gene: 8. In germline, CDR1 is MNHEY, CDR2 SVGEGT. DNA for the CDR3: TGTGCCAGCAGTCCGACAGGGAGTACGAACACCATATATTTT. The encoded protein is CASSPTGSTNTIYF.

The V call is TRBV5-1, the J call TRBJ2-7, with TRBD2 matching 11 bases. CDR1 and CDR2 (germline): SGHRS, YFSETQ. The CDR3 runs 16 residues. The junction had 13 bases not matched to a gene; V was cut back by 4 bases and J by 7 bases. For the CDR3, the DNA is TGCGCCAGCAGCCAACCCTCCGGGACTAGCGGTACAGAGCAGTACTTC. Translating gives CASSQPSGTSGTEQYF.

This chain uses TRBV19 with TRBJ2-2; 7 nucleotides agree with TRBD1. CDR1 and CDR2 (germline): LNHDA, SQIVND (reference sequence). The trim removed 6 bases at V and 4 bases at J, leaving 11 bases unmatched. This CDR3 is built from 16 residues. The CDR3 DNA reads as TGTGCCAGTAGACGGCTAGGGACAGTAATCACCGGGGAGCTGTTTTTT. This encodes CASRRLGTVITGELFF.

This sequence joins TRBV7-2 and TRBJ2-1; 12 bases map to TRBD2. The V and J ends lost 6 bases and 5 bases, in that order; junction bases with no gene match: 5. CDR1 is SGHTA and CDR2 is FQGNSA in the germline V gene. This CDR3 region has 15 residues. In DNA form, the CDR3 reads TGTGCCAGCAGACCACTAGCGGGAGGCAACAATGAGCAGTTCTTC. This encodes CASRPLAGGNNEQFF.

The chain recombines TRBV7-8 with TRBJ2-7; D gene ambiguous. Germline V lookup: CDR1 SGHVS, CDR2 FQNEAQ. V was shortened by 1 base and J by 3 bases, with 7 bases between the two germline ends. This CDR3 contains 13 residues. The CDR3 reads CASSLGPDYEQYF. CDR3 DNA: TGTGCCAGCAGCTTAGGGCCAGACTACGAGCAGTACTTC.

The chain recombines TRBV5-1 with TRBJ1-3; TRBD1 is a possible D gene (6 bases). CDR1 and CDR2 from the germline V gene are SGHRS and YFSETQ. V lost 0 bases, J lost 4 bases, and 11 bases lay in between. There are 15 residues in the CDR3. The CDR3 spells CASSLAGAQGNTIYF. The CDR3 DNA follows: TGCGCCAGCAGCTTGGCAGGGGCTCAAGGAAACACCATATATTTT.

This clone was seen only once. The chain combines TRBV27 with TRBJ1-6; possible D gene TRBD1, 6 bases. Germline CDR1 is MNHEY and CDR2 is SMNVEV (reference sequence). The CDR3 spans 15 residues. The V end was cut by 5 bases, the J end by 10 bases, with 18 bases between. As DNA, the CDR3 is TGTGCCAGCAGTCAGATACAGGGCCCGGGGTCACCCCTCCACTTT. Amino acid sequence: CASSQIQGPGSPLHF.

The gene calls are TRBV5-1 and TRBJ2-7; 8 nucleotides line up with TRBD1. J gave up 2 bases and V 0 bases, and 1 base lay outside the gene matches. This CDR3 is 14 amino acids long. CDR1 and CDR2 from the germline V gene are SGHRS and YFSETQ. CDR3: CASSLAGGPYEQYF. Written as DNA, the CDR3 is TGCGCCAGCAGCTTGGCAGGGGGCCCCTACGAGCAGTACTTC.

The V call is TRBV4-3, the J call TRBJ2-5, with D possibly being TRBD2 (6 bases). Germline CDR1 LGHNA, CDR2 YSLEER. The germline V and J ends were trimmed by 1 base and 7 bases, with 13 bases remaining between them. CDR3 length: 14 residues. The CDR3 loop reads CASSQGTRGRTQYF. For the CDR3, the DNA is TGCGCCAGCAGCCAAGGGACGCGGGGAAGGACCCAGTACTTC.

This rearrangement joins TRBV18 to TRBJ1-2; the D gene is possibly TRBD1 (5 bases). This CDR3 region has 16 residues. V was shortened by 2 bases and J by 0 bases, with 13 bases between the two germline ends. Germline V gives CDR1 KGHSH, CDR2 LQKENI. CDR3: CASSPTMDTSNYGYTF. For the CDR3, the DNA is TGTGCCAGCTCACCAACCATGGACACCTCTAACTATGGCTACACCTTC.